This passage covers 32 T cell receptor beta chains from one sample sequenced in a study of CD8+CD57+ T cells in acquired aplastic anemia. Template material for TCR beta VDJ and CDR3 profiling consisted of genomic DNA. TCRdb re-derived calls from the reads in MiXCR, one entry per CDR3 protein. Of more than 150,000 distinct CDR3 sequences listed, less than 60% are singletons. The patients chosen for sequencing had shown expansion of CD8+CD57+ cells (detected by flow cytometry). The material sequenced was sorted CD4+, CD8+, or CD8+CD57+ T cells (not recorded which) from PBMCs. These TCRs come from a human donor with aplastic anemia.

The chain couples TRBV7-6 to TRBJ2-1; 8 bases align to TRBD2. The germline CDR1 and CDR2 sequences are SGHVS and FNYEAQ. V was pared by 7 bases and J by 7 bases, with 12 bases of the junction left unmatched. The CDR3 is made up of 15 amino acids. The DNA of the CDR3 is TGTGCCAGCACCCCCTTACGAGCGGGGGTTAATGAGCAGTTCTTC. It translates to CASTPLRAGVNEQFF.

The chain carries TRBV11-2 and TRBJ1-1; TRBD1 aligns across 8 bases. The CDR3 totals 15 residues. Trimming cost V 5 bases and J 0 bases; bases outside gene matches: 5. In germline, CDR1 is SGHAT, CDR2 FQNNGV. The CDR3 sequence is CASSPTGDLNTEAFF. The CDR3 DNA is TGTGCCAGCAGCCCGACAGGGGATCTGAACACTGAAGCTTTCTTT.

As to this clonotype: This CDR3 is missing its conserved last phenylalanine or tryptophan, likely due to a read error. No DNA is shown, since the ends of the CDR3 on it are uncertain; the CDR3 is the one TCRdb lists. This rearrangement joins TRBV10-3 to TRBJ1-2; the table's D call, TRBD1, has no DNA check behind it. The germline CDR1 and CDR2 sequences are ENHRY and SYGVKD. From its first to its last residue, the CDR3 has 11 amino acids. The CDR3 sequence: CAIRGGQDLTY.

The gene calls are TRBV25-1 and TRBJ1-1; D is undetermined. In germline, CDR1 is MGHDK, CDR2 SYGVNS. The CDR3 contains 14 residues. V lost 7 bases to trimming and J lost 1 base, with 13 bases between them. CDR3 loop: CASTLGRTNTEAFF. The CDR3, as DNA: TGTGCCAGCACGCTCGGCAGAACGAACACTGAAGCTTTCTTT.

This clonotype was counted many times. The chain carries TRBV5-5 and TRBJ1-5; D is undetermined. The CDR3 contains 15 residues. Germline V gives CDR1 SGHKS, CDR2 YYEKEE (reference sequence). Trimming pared 0 bases from V and 4 bases from J, leaving 11 bases between. CDR3 sequence (DNA): TGTGCCAGCAGCTTGGGACCGCTCGGAAATCAGCCCCAGCATTTT. This sequence encodes CASSLGPLGNQPQHF.

Only one count was recorded for this clonotype. V usage is TRBV7-2 and J usage is TRBJ2-7; D is perhaps TRBD2 (6 bases). The V end lost 0 bases, the J end lost 7 bases, and 13 bases lay between the germline ends. Germline CDR1 and CDR2: SGHTA and FQGNSA. There are 14 residues in the CDR3. CDR3 region: CASSLASTGREQYF. Here the CDR3 DNA reads TGTGCCAGCAGCTTAGCCTCGACGGGGAGGGAGCAGTACTTC.

Ten or more counts support this clonotype. The V and J genes are TRBV7-2 and TRBJ2-2; D possibly corresponds to TRBD2 (6 bases). CDR3 size: 13 residues. Deletions cut 5 bases from V and 7 bases from J, with 11 bases between. CDR1 and CDR2 from the germline V gene are SGHTA and FQGNSA. CDR3 loop: CASSGGWGGELFF. The CDR3 DNA is TGTGCCAGCAGCGGAGGGTGGGGCGGGGAGCTGTTTTTT.

Many counts were recorded for this clonotype. The V gene is TRBV7-2, the J gene TRBJ2-1, with 9 bases lining up with TRBD2. CDR1 is SGHTA, CDR2 FQGNSA, per germline. CDR3 length equals 16 residues. J gave up 8 bases and V 0 bases, and 8 bases lay outside the gene matches. The CDR3 DNA is TGTGCCAGCAGCTTAGCCGAGGGCGGGGGGGCCGATGAGCAGTTCTTC. It encodes CASSLAEGGGADEQFF.

The J gene is TRBJ2-7, the V gene TRBV2, with a possible D match to TRBD2 (6 bases). The CDR3 totals 15 residues. The V end lost 4 bases, the J end lost 2 bases, and 15 bases lay between the germline ends. Germline-derived CDR1 and CDR2 are SNHLY and FYNNEI. The CDR3 here is CASSVSGGGTYEQYF. CDR3 bases: TGTGCCAGCAGTGTTTCTGGGGGAGGAACCTACGAGCAGTACTTC. The full variable domain, with the rest looked up from reference TRBV2 and TRBJ2-7, is EPEVTQTPSHQVTQMGQEVILRCVPISNHLYFYWYRQILGQKVEFLVSFYNNEISEKSEIFDDQFSVERPDGSNFTLKIRSTKLEDSAMYFCASSVSGGGTYEQYFGPGTRLTVT.

The chain joins TRBV10-2 to TRBJ2-5; D remains ambiguous. Germline CDR1 reads WSHSY; CDR2 reads SAAADI. Deletions cut 8 bases from V and 5 bases from J, with 12 bases between. The CDR3 runs 12 residues. CDR3 residues: CASLGLRETQYF. In nucleotides, the CDR3 is TGCGCCAGCCTCGGGCTTCGGGAGACCCAGTACTTC.

The V and J genes are TRBV4-1 and TRBJ1-2; 8 bases map to TRBD1. Germline V gene data show CDR1 as MGHRA and CDR2 as YSYEKL. CDR3 length equals 15 residues. Trimming at V came to 1 base and at J to 6 bases, leaving 7 bases not matched to a gene. For the CDR3, the DNA is TGCGCCAGCAGCCAAGCCTTTCAGGGGGCGGATGGCTACACCTTC. It specifies CASSQAFQGADGYTF.

The DNA for the CDR3 is TGTGCCATCAGTGAAGGGGAGATTAATGAAAAACTGTTTTTT. Its protein is CAISEGEINEKLFF. This rearrangement joins TRBV10-3 to TRBJ1-4, with a weak D call TRBD1 (5 bases). Trimming pared 3 bases from V and 4 bases from J, leaving 9 bases between. The CDR3 length is 14 residues. From germline, CDR1 is ENHRY and CDR2 SYGVKD.

This chain connects TRBV28 to TRBJ1-2, with D perhaps matching TRBD1 (5 bases). The length of the CDR3 is 11 residues. Germline CDR1 reads MDHEN; CDR2 reads SYDVKM. V lost 5 bases and J lost 8, with 9 bases in between. Written as DNA, the CDR3 is TGTGCCAGCAGTGGGGAGGGGGGCTACACCTTC. Translated, it gives CASSGEGGYTF.

In its sample, this clonotype was seen many times. V is TRBV5-1 and J is TRBJ1-4; D is undetermined. This CDR3 has 14 residues. Per germline, CDR1 SGHRS and CDR2 YFSETQ. The germline V and J ends were trimmed by 8 bases and 4 bases, with 15 bases remaining between them. The CDR3 DNA sequence: TGCGCCAGTTCGCCGGGCCGAAGTAATGAAAAACTGTTTTTT. Its protein product is CASSPGRSNEKLFF.

The chain has TRBV20-1 and TRBJ2-7; 11 nucleotides match TRBD1. J lost 3 bases, V lost 6 bases, and 1 base had no gene match. Germline lookup yields CDR1 DFQATT and CDR2 SNEGSKA (reference sequence). This CDR3 has 12 residues. CDR3 coding DNA: TGCAGTGCCGGGACAGGGGGCTACGAGCAGTACTTC. Translating gives CSAGTGGYEQYF.

Worth noting for this clonotype: A single base separates this from a much larger clone, so it may be a read error. The chain uses TRBV6-4 and TRBJ2-3, with TRBD2 matching over 8 bases. CDR3 length: 17 amino acids. J was trimmed by 0 bases and V by 0 bases; bases with no gene match: 5. CDR1 MRHNA and CDR2 SNTAGT come from the germline V gene. CDR3 sequence (DNA): TGTGCCAGCAGTGACTCGATGACTAGCGTTAGCACAGATACGCAGTATTTT. This gives the protein CASSDSMTSVSTDTQYF.

The rearrangement joins TRBV29-1 to TRBJ1-6, with TRBD1 matching 7 bases. The CDR3 covers 14 residues. Germline CDR1 SQVTM, CDR2 ANQGSEA. The CDR3 is CQQFSRGRNSPLHF. For the CDR3, the DNA is TGCCAGCAGTTTAGTAGGGGGCGGAATTCACCCCTCCACTTT.

This clonotype was counted many times. The chain links TRBV28 to TRBJ1-1, with no clear D. Germline V gene sequence: CDR1 MDHEN, CDR2 SYDVKM. The CDR3 length is 11 residues. Trimming stripped 2 bases from V and 5 bases from J, with 3 bases between. The DNA for the CDR3 is TGTGCCAGCAGTTTAGCAACTGAAGCTTTCTTT. Translated, it gives CASSLATEAFF.

Only one count was recorded for this clonotype. The V gene is TRBV5-1, the J gene TRBJ1-3; a weak D match, TRBD1 (5 bases). Germline V gene lookup returns CDR1 SGHRS and CDR2 YFSETQ. Trimming cost V 4 bases and J 6 bases, with 14 bases left between them. This CDR3 comprises 14 residues. The CDR3 DNA is TGCGCCAGCAGCCCGCAGGGCAAGGAAAACACCATATATTTT. Translating gives CASSPQGKENTIYF. Supplemented by reference TRBV5-1 and TRBJ1-3, the full variable domain reads KAGVTQTPRYLIKTRGQQVTLSCSPISGHRSVSWYQQTPGQGLQFLFEYFSETQRNKGNFPGRFSGRQFSNSRSEMNVSTLELGDSALYLCASSPQGKENTIYFGEGSWLTVV.

This clonotype has a count of ten or more. The rearrangement links TRBV15 to TRBJ2-7; the D gene could be TRBD1 or TRBD2 (5 bases each). Germline assignment: CDR1 LNHNV and CDR2 YYDKDF (reference sequence). The CDR3 loop spans 13 amino acids. V lost 1 base, J lost 4 bases, and 8 bases lay in between. The CDR3 reads CATSRAGTYEQYF. The CDR3 coding sequence is TGTGCCACCAGCAGAGCAGGGACGTACGAGCAGTACTTC.

Comment on this clonotype: It may be a read error: a sequence one base away is much more abundant. This chain connects TRBV11-2 to TRBJ1-3; 9 positions agree with TRBD1. Germline V gene data show CDR1 as SGHAT and CDR2 as FQNNGV. J was trimmed by 2 bases and V by 8 bases; bases with no gene match: 7. The CDR3 extends over 15 amino acids. CDR3 sequence reads: CASGGTGQTGNTIYF. The CDR3 DNA sequence: TGTGCCAGCGGAGGGACAGGGCAGACTGGAAACACCATATATTTT.

The table lists this clonotype with many counts. The CDR3 DNA reads as TGTGCCAGTAGTATATGGGGGGCGGCAAGAAGCTACGAGCAGTACTTC. This codes for CASSIWGAARSYEQYF. The genes are TRBV19 and TRBJ2-7; D possibly uses TRBD1 or TRBD2 (6 bases each). V was trimmed by 2 bases and J by 3 bases, leaving 17 bases between them. Per the germline V gene, CDR1 is LNHDA and CDR2 is SQIVND (reference sequence). The CDR3 covers 16 residues. The full variable domain, with the rest looked up from reference TRBV19 and TRBJ2-7, is DGGITQSPKYLFRKEGQNVTLSCEQNLNHDAMYWYRQDPGQGLRLIYYSQIVNDFQKGDIAEGYSVSREKKESFPLTVTSAQKNPTAFYLCASSIWGAARSYEQYFGPGTRLTVT.

This chain uses TRBV7-9 with TRBJ1-1; a possible D gene is TRBD1 (5 bases). CDR1 is SEHNR, CDR2 FQNEAQ, per germline (reference sequence). The CDR3 consists of 14 residues. The germline V and J ends were trimmed by 5 bases and 5 bases, with 15 bases remaining between them. In nucleotides, the CDR3 is TGTGCCAGCAGCCCTCAGGAGGGGCGGACTGAAGCTTTCTTT. Translating gives CASSPQEGRTEAFF. Drawing the rest from reference TRBV7-9 and TRBJ1-1, the complete variable domain is DTGVSQNPRHKITKRGQNVTFRCDPISEHNRLYWYRQTLGQGPEFLTYFQNEAQLEKSRLLSDRFSAERPKGSFSTLEIQRTEQGDSAMYLCASSPQEGRTEAFFGQGTRLTVV.

To note about this clonotype: A clone one base away is much larger, so this may be a read error. The V gene is TRBV7-2, the J gene TRBJ1-2, with D hard to call. This CDR3 is built from 13 residues. With 1 base removed from V and 12 bases from J, the gap between germline ends came to 15 bases. Germline V lookup: CDR1 SGHTA, CDR2 FQGNSA. CDR3 region: CASSLGRGLGHTF. The DNA of the CDR3 is TGTGCCAGCAGCTTAGGTAGAGGATTGGGCCACACCTTC.

This clonotype showed up many times. CDR3: CASSPRPRGASTDTQYF. In DNA form, the CDR3 reads TGTGCCAGCAGCCCCCGACCTCGGGGGGCTAGTACAGATACGCAGTATTTT. The V call is TRBV7-8, the J call TRBJ2-3; D is possibly TRBD2 (7 bases). Trimming stripped 5 bases from V and 3 bases from J, with 21 bases between. The germline gives CDR1 SGHVS, CDR2 FQNEAQ. This CDR3 is 17 amino acids long.

The sample holds many counts of this clonotype. The genes are TRBV15 and TRBJ2-3; D is ambiguous. The CDR3 consists of 15 residues. CDR1 is LNHNV and CDR2 is YYDKDF in the germline V gene (reference sequence). V was trimmed by 1 base and J by 0 bases, leaving 8 bases between them. For the CDR3, the DNA is TGTGCCACCAGCAGAGCAACAACTAGCACAGATACGCAGTATTTT. Translation: CATSRATTSTDTQYF.

This clonotype was seen at least ten times. This chain connects TRBV9 to TRBJ1-3; D is ambiguous. Germline CDR1 reads SGDLS; CDR2 reads YYNGEE. The CDR3 loop spans 14 amino acids. The V end lost 0 bases, the J end lost 4 bases, and 8 bases lay between the germline ends. The chain's CDR3 is CASSVAGSGNTIYF. CDR3 coding DNA: TGTGCCAGCAGCGTAGCTGGGTCGGGAAACACCATATATTTT. The full variable domain, completed using reference TRBV9 and TRBJ1-3, is DSGVTQTPKHLITATGQRVTLRCSPRSGDLSVYWYQQSLDQGLQFLIQYYNGEERAKGNILERFSAQQFPDLHSELNLSSLELGDSALYFCASSVAGSGNTIYFGEGSWLTVV.

The chain is built from TRBV19 and TRBJ2-2; tentative D call: TRBD1 (6 bases). This CDR3 contains 14 residues. Trimming removed 10 bases at V and 1 base at J, with 13 bases between. Germline lookup yields CDR1 LNHDA and CDR2 SQIVND (reference sequence). This chain's CDR3 is CATSGAENTGELFF. CDR3 in DNA: TGTGCCACCTCAGGGGCCGAGAACACCGGGGAGCTGTTTTTT.

This clonotype was counted ten times or more. The rearrangement joins TRBV19 to TRBJ2-7; D unclear. This CDR3 contains 13 residues. Germline values: CDR1 LNHDA, CDR2 SQIVND (reference sequence). V was cut by 4 bases and J by 2 bases, with 9 bases left in between. The CDR3 DNA sequence: TGTGCCAGTAGTAGGACGGTAACCTACGAGCAGTACTTC. Translated: CASSRTVTYEQYF.

The chain joins TRBV19 to TRBJ1-5, with D perhaps TRBD1 (5 bases). This CDR3 contains 15 residues. Per the germline V gene, CDR1 is LNHDA and CDR2 is SQIVND (reference sequence). The V end lost 3 bases, the J end lost 5 bases, and 14 bases lay between the germline ends. CDR3 sequence reads: CASSIRAGFDQPQHF. CDR3 DNA sequence: TGTGCCAGTAGTATTAGGGCAGGGTTCGATCAGCCCCAGCATTTT.

This clonotype was detected many times. The J gene is TRBJ2-2, the V gene TRBV6-1; possible D gene TRBD2, 5 bases. CDR3 length equals 15 residues. Germline V lookup: CDR1 MNHNS, CDR2 SASEGT. Trimming removed 6 bases at V and 0 bases at J, with 11 bases between. The CDR3 protein is CASRQDFANTGELFF. CDR3 coding DNA: TGTGCCAGCAGGCAGGACTTCGCGAACACCGGGGAGCTGTTTTTT.

The chain joins TRBV6-5 to TRBJ2-3; D not certain. The V end lost 4 bases, the J end lost 4 bases, and 3 bases lay between the germline ends. Germline lookup yields CDR1 MNHEY and CDR2 SVGAGI. The CDR3 is made up of 11 amino acids. CDR3 region: CASSSSDTQYF. The CDR3 coding sequence is TGTGCCAGCAGTTCCTCAGATACGCAGTATTTT.